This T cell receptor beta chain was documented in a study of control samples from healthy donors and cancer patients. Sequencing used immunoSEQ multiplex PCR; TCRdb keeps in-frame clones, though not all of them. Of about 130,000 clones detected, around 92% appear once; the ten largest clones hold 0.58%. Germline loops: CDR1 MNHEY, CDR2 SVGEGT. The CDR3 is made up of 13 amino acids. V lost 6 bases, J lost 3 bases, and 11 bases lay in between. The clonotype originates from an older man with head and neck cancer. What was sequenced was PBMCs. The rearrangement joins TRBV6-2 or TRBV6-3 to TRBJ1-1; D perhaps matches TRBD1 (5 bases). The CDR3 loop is CASSPDSHTEAFF. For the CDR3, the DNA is TGTGCCAGCAGCCCCGACAGCCACACTGAAGCTTTCTTT.